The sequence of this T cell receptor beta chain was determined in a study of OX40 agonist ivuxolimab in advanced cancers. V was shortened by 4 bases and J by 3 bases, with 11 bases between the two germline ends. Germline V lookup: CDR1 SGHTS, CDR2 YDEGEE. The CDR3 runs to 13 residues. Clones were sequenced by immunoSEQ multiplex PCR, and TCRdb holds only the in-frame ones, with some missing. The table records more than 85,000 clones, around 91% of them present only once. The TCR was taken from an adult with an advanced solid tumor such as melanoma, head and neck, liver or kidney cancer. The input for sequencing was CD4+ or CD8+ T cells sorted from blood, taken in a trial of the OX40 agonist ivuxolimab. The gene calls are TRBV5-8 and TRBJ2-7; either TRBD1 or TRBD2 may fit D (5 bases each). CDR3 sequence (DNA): TGTGCCAGCAGCCCGGGGCCTAACTACGAGCAGTACTTC. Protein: CASSPGPNYEQYF. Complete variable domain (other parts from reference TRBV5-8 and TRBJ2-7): EAGVTQSPTHLIKTRGQQATLRCSPISGHTSVYWYQQALGLGLQFLLWYDEGEERNRGNFPPRFSGRQFPNYSSELNVNALELEDSALYLCASSPGPNYEQYFGPGTRLTVT.